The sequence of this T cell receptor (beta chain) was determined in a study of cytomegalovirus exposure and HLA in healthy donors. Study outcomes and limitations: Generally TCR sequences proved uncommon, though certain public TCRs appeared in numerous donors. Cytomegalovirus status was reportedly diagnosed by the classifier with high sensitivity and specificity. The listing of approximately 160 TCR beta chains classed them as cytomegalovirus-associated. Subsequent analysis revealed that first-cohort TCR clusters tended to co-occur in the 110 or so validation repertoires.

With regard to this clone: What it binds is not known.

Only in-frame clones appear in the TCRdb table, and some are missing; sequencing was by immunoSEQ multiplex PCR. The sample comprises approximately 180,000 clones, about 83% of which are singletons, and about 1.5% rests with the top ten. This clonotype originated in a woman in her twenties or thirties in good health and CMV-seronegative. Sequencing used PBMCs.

CDR3 protein: CASSPRETGEAFF. The CDR3 DNA reads as TGTGCCAGCTCACCACGTGAGACCGGGGAAGCTTTCTTT. This chain uses TRBV18 with TRBJ1-1; D gene ambiguous. Germline assignment: CDR1 KGHSH and CDR2 LQKENI. Trimming pared 1 base from V and 8 bases from J, leaving 11 bases between. The CDR3 has 13 residues.